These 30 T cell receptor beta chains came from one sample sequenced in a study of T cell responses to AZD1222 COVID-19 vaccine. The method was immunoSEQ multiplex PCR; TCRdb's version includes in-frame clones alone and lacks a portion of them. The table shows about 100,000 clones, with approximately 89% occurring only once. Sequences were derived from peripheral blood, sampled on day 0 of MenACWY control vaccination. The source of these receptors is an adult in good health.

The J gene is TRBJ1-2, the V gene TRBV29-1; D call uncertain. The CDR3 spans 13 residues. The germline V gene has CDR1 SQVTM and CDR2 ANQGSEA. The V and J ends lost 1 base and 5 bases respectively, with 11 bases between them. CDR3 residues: CSVEAYLGYGYTF. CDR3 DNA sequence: TGCAGCGTTGAAGCTTACTTAGGGTATGGCTACACCTTC.

CDR3 sequence: CAWSGRGQSAGYTF. The CDR3 DNA follows: TGTGCCTGGAGTGGTCGAGGACAGAGCGCTGGCTACACCTTC. J is TRBJ1-2 and V is TRBV30; weak D call: TRBD1 (6 bases). This CDR3 region has 14 residues. The V and J ends lost 1 base and 7 bases respectively, with 16 bases between them. Looked up from germline, CDR1 is GTSNPN and CDR2 is SVGIG (reference sequence). The variable domain in full, completed from reference TRBV30 and TRBJ1-2, reads SQTIHQWPATLVQPVGSPLSLECTVEGTSNPNLYWYRQAAGRGLQLLFYSVGIGQISSEVPQNLSASRPQDRQFILSSKKLLLSDSGFYLCAWSGRGQSAGYTFGSGTRLTVV.

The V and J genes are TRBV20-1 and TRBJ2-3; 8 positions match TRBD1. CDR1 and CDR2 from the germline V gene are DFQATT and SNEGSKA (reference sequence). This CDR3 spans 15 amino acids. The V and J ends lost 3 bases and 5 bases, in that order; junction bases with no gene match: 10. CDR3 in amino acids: CSASESYRGEDTQYF. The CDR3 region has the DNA TGCAGTGCTAGTGAATCGTACAGGGGGGAAGATACGCAGTATTTT.

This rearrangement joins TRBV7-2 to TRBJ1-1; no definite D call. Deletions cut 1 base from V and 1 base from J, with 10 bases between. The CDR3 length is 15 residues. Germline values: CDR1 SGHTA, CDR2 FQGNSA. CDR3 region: CASSLGQRKNTEAFF. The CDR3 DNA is TGTGCCAGCAGCTTAGGCCAAAGGAAGAACACTGAAGCTTTCTTT.

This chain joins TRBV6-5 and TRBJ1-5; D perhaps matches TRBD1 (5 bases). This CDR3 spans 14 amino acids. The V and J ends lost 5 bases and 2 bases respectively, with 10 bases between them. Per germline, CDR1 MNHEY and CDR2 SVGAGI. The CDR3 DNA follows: TGTGCCAGCAGTCCTCCGGGGGGCAATCAGCCCCAGCATTTT. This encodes CASSPPGGNQPQHF.

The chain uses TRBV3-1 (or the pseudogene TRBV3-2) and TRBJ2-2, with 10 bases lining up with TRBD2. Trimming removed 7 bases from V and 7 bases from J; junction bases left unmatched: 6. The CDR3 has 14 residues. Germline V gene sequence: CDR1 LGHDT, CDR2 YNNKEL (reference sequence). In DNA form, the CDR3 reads TGTGCCAGCATGGATAGCGGGGGGTACGGGGAGCTGTTTTTT. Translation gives CASMDSGGYGELFF.

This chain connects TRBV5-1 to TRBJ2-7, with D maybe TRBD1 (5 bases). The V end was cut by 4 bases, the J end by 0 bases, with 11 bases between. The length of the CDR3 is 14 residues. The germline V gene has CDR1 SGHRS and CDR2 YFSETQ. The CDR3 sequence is CASSPSGNSYEQYF. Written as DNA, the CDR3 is TGCGCCAGCAGCCCATCAGGGAACTCCTACGAGCAGTACTTC.

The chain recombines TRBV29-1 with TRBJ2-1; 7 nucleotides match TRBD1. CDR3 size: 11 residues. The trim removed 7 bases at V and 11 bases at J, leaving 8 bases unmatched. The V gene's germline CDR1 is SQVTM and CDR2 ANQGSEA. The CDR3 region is CSAMLGQQQFF. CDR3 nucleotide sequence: TGCAGCGCCATGTTGGGACAGCAGCAGTTCTTC.

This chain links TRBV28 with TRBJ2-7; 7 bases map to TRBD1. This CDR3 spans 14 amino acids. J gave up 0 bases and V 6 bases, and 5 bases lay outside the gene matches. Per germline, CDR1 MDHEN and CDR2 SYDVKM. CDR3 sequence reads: CASSWDSSSYEQYF. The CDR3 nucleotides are TGTGCCAGCAGCTGGGACAGCAGCTCCTACGAGCAGTACTTC.

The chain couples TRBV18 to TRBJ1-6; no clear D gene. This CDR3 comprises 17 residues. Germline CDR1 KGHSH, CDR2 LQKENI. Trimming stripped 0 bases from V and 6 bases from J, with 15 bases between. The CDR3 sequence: CASSPPRERRLNSPLHF. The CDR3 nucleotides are TGTGCCAGCTCACCACCGCGAGAGAGAAGACTTAATTCACCCCTCCACTTT.

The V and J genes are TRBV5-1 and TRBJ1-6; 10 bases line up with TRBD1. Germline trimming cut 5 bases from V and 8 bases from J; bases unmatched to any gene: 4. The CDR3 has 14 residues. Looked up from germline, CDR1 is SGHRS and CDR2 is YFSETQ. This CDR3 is CASRAGQGDSPLHF. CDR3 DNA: TGCGCCAGCAGAGCAGGACAGGGGGATTCACCCCTCCACTTT. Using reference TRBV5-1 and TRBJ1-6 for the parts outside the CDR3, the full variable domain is KAGVTQTPRYLIKTRGQQVTLSCSPISGHRSVSWYQQTPGQGLQFLFEYFSETQRNKGNFPGRFSGRQFSNSRSEMNVSTLELGDSALYLCASRAGQGDSPLHFGNGTRLTVT.

The CDR3 protein is CASSLRGEQYF. Written as DNA, the CDR3 is TGTGCCAGCAGTTTAAGGGGCGAGCAGTACTTC. J is TRBJ2-7 and V is TRBV7-2, with D perhaps matching TRBD1 (5 bases). CDR1 SGHTA and CDR2 FQGNSA come from the germline V gene. The CDR3 is made up of 11 amino acids. The ends were cut back, 6 bases at V and 6 bases at J, with 9 bases in the middle.

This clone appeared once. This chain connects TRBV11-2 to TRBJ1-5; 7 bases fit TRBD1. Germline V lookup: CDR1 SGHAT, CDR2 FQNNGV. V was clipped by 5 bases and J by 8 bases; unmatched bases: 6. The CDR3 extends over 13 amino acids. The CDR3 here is CASSRTGGEPQHF. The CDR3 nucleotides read TGTGCCAGCAGCCGGACAGGAGGGGAGCCCCAGCATTTT.

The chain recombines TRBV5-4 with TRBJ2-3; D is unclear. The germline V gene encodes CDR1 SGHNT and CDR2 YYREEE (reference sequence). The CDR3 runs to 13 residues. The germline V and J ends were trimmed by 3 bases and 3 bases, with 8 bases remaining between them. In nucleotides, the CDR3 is TGTGCCAGCAGCTCCTTTGGAACAGATACGCAGTATTTT. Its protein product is CASSSFGTDTQYF.

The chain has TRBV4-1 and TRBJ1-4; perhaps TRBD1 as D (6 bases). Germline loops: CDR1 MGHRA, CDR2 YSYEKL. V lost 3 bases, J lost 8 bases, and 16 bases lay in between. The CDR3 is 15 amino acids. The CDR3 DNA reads TGCGCCAGCAGCCAGGCAGGGGTGGGGGCGGAAAAACTGTTTTTT. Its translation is CASSQAGVGAEKLFF.

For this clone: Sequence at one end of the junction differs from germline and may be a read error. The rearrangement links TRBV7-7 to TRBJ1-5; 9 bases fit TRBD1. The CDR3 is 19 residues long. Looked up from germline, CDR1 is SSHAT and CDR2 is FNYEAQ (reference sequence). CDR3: CASSLAYGTGRFGNQPQHF. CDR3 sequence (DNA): TGTGCTAGCAGCTTAGCTTACGGGACAGGGAGGTTCGGCAATCAGCCCCAGCATTTT.

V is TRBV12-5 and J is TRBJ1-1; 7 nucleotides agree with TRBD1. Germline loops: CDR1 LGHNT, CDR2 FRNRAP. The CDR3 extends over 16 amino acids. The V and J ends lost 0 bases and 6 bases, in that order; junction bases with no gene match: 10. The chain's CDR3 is CASGLVRVRRGPEAFF. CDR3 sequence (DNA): TGTGCTAGTGGTTTGGTACGGGTTCGTAGGGGGCCTGAAGCTTTCTTT.

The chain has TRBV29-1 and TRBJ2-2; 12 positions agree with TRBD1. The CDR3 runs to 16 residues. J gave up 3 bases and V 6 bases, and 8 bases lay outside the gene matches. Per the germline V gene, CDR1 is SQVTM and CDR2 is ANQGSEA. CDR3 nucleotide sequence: TGCAGCGTAGGGACAGGGGGCTCGGGGGACACCGGGGAGCTGTTTTTT. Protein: CSVGTGGSGDTGELFF.

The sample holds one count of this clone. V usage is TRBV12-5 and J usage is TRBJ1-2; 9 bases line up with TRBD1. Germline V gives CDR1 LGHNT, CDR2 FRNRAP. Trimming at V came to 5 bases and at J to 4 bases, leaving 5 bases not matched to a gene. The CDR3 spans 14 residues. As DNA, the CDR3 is TGTGCTAGTGGTCTGAGGACAGGGGTCTATGGCTACACCTTC. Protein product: CASGLRTGVYGYTF.

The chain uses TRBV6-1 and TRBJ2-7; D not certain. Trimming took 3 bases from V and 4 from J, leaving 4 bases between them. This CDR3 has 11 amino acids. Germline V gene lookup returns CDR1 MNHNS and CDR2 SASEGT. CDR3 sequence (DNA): TGTGCCAGCAGTGATACTTACGAGCAGTACTTC. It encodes CASSDTYEQYF.

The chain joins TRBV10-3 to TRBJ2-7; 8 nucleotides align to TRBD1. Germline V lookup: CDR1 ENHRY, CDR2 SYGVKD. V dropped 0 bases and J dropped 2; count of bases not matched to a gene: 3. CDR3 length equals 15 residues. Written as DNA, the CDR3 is TGTGCCATCAGTGAGTCGACAGGGGTCCCCTACGAGCAGTACTTC. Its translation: CAISESTGVPYEQYF.

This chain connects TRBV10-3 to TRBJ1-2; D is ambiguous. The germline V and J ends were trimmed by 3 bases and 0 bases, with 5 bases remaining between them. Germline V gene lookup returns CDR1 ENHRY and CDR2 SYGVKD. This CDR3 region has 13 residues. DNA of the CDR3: TGTGCCATCAGTGAAAACCCTAACTATGGCTACACCTTC. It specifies CAISENPNYGYTF.

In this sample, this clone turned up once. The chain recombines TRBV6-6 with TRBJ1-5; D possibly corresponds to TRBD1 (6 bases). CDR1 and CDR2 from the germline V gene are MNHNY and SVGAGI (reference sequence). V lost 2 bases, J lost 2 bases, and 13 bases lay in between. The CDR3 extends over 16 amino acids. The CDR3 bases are TGTGCCAGCAGTTACCTGGGGGCCTATGGCAATCAGCCCCAGCATTTT. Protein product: CASSYLGAYGNQPQHF.

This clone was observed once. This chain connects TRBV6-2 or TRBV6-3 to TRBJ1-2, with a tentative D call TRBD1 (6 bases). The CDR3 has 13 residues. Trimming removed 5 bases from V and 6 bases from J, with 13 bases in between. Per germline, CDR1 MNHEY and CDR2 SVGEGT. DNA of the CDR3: TGTGCCAGCAGTAACAGGGTACCCAATGGCTACACCTTC. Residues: CASSNRVPNGYTF.

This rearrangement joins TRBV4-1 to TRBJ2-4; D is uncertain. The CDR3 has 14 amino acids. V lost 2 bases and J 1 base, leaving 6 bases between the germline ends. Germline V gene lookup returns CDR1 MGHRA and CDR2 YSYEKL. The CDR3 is CASSQSGAKNIQYF. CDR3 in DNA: TGCGCCAGCAGCCAATCCGGGGCCAAAAACATTCAGTACTTC.

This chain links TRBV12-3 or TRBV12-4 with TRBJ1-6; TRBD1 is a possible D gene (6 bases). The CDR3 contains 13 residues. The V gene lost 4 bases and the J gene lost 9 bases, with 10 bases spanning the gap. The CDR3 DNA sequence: TGTGCCAGCAGTTCGGGGGGCGGTTCACCCCTCCACTTT. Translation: CASSSGGGSPLHF.

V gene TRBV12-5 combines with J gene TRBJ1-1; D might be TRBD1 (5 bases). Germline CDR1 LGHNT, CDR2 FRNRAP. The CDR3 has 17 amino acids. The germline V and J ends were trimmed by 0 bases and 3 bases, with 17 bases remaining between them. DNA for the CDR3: TGTGCTAGTGGTTTGGTAACGGGGGGGGATTGGTACACTGAAGCTTTCTTT. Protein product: CASGLVTGGDWYTEAFF.

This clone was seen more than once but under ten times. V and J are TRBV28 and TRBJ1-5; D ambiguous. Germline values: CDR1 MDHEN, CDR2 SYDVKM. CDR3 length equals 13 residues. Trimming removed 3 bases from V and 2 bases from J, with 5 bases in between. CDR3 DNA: TGTGCCAGCAGTTTTTACCGCAATCAGCCCCAGCATTTT. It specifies CASSFYRNQPQHF.

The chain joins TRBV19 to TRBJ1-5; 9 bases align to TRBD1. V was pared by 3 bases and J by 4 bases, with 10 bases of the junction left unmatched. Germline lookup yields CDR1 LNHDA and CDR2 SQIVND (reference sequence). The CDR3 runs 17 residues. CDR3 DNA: TGTGCCAGTAGTATCTATCCGGGACAGGGTCTAAATCAGCCCCAGCATTTT. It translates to CASSIYPGQGLNQPQHF.

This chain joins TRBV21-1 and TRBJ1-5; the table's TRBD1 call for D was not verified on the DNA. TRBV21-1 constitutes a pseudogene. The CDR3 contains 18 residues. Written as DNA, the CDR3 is TGTGCCAGCAGCAAAGCTTCGTGCAGGGTGAAGGAGAATCAGCCCCAGCATTTT. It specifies CASSKASCRVKENQPQHF.